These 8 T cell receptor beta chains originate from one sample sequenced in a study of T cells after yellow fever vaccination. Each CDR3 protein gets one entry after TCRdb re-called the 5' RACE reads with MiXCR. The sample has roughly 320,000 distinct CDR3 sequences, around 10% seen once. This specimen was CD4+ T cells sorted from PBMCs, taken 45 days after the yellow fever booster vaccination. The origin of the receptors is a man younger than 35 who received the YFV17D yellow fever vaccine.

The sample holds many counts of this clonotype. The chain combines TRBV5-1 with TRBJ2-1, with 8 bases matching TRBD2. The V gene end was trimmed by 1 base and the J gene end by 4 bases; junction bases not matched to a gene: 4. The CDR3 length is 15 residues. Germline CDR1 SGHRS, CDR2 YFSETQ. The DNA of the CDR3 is TGCGCCAGCAGCTTGACTAGCGGCCGATACAATGAGCAGTTCTTC. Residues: CASSLTSGRYNEQFF.

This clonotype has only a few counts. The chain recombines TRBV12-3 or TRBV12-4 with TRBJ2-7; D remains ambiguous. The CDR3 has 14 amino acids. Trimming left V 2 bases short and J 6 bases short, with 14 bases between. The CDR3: CASSLWQLGIEQYF. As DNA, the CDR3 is TGTGCCAGCAGTTTATGGCAGCTGGGGATCGAGCAGTACTTC.

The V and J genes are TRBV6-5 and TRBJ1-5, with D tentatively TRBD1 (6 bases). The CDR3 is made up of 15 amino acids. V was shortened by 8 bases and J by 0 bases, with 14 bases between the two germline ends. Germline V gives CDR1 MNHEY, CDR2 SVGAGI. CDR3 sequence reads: CASWQGINSNQPQHF. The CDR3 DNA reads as TGTGCCAGCTGGCAGGGGATTAATAGCAATCAGCCCCAGCATTTT.

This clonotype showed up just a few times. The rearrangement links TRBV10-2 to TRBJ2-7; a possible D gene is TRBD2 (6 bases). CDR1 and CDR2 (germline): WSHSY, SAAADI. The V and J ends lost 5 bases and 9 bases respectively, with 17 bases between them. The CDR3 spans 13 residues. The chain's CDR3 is CASSTAGMEGQYF. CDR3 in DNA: TGCGCCAGCAGTACCGCAGGGATGGAGGGGCAGTACTTC.

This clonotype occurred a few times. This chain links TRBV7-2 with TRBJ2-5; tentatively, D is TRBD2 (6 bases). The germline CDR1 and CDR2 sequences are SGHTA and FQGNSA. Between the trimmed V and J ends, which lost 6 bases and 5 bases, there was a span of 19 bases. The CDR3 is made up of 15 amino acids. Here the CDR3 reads CASSSRGVGMETQYF. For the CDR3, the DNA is TGTGCCAGCAGTTCCCGCGGGGTGGGTATGGAGACCCAGTACTTC.

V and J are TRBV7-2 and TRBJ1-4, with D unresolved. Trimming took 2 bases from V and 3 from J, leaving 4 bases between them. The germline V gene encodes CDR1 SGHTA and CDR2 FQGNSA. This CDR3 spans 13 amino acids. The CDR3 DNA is TGTGCCAGCAGCTTAAGACCTAATGAAAAACTGTTTTTT. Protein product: CASSLRPNEKLFF.

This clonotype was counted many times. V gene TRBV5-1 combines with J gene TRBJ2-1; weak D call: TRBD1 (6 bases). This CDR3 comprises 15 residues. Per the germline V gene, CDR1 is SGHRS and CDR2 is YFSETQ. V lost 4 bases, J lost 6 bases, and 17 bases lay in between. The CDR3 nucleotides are TGCGCCAGCAGCAGCAGGGGCCAACTCGGCAATGAGCAGTTCTTC. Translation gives CASSSRGQLGNEQFF.

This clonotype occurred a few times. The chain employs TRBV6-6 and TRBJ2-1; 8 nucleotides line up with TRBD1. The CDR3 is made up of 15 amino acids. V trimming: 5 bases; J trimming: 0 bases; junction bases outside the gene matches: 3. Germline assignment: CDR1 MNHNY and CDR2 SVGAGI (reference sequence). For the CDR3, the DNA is TGTGCCAGCAGTCGACAGGGGCCCTCCTACAATGAGCAGTTCTTC. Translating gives CASSRQGPSYNEQFF.